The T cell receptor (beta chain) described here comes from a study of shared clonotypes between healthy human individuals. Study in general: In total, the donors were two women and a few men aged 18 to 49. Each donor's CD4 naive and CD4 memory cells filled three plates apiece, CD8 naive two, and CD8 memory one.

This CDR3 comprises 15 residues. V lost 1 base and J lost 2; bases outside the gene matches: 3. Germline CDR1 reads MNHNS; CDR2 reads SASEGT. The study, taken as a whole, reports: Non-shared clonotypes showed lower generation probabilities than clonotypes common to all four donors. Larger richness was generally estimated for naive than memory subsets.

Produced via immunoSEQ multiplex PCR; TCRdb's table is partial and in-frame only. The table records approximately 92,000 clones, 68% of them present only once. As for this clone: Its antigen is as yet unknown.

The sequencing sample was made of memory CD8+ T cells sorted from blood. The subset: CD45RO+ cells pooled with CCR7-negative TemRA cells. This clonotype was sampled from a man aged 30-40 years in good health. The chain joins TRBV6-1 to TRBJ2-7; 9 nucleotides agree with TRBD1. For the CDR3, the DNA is TGTGCCAGCAGTGAAGGGACAGGGGCCCCCTACGAGCAGTACTTC. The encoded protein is CASSEGTGAPYEQYF.